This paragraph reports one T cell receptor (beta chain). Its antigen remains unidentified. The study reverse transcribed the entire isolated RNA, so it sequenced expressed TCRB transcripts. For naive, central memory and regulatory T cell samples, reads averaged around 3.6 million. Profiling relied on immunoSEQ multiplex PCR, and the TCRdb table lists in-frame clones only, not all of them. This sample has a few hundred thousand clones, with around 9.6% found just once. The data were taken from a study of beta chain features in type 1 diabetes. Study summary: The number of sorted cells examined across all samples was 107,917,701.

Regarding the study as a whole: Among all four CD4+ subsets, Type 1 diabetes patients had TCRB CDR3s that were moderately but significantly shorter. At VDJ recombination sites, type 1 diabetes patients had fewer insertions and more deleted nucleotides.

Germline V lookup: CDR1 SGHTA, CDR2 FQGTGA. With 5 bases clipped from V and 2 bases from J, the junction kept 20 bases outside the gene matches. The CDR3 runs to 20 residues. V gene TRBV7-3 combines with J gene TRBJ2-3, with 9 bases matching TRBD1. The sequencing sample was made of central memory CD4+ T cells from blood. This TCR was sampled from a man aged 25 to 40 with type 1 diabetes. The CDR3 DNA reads TGTGCCAGCAGCCCCAGACCGATCAACAGGGGGCTCAATCCCACAGATACGCAGTATTTT. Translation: CASSPRPINRGLNPTDTQYF.